The 24 T cell receptor beta chains given below trace back to one sample, sequenced in a study of T-cell memory formation after mild COVID-19. TCRdb recomputed calls from the 5' RACE reads with MiXCR, one row per CDR3 protein. The sample has 350,000 or so distinct CDR3 sequences, 10% to 15% seen once. Sequencing input: PBMCs or a T cell subset sorted from them (not recorded which). These receptors came from a man between 18 and 35 years old who had mild COVID-19 (a few samples of this study predate the infection). Cell type and time point are not known.

There are many counts of this clonotype. The chain employs TRBV7-2 and TRBJ2-3, with D hard to call. This CDR3 comprises 13 residues. Trimming removed 0 bases at V and 3 bases at J, with 4 bases between. From germline, CDR1 is SGHTA and CDR2 FQGNSA. Written as DNA, the CDR3 is TGTGCCAGCAGCTTAGCTCGTACAGATACGCAGTATTTT. Translated: CASSLARTDTQYF.

The chain recombines TRBV24-1 with TRBJ2-5; a weak D match, TRBD2 (7 bases). Trimming left V 7 bases short and J 5 bases short, with 16 bases between. The CDR3 sequence is 14 residues long. Germline CDR1 KGHDR, CDR2 SFDVKD. CDR3: CATRGGANWETQYF. CDR3 coding DNA: TGTGCCACCAGAGGGGGGGCGAACTGGGAGACCCAGTACTTC.

The rearrangement joins TRBV27 to TRBJ2-1; perhaps TRBD1 as D (7 bases). Germline lookup yields CDR1 MNHEY and CDR2 SMNVEV (reference sequence). Trimming shortened V by 0 bases and J by 8 bases, and 14 bases separated the two germline ends. The CDR3 is 15 residues long. The CDR3 here is CASSLSGRGDDEQFF. The CDR3, as DNA: TGTGCCAGCAGTTTATCGGGCAGGGGGGATGATGAGCAGTTCTTC.

This clonotype showed up just a few times. The chain employs TRBV7-3 and TRBJ2-2; D tentatively fits TRBD1 or TRBD2 (6 bases each). This CDR3 has 15 amino acids. CDR1 and CDR2 from the germline V gene are SGHTA and FQGTGA. Trimming removed 6 bases at V and 3 bases at J, with 14 bases between. DNA for the CDR3: TGTGCCAGCAGAAAAGGGGGGCCCCACACCGGGGAGCTGTTTTTT. This gives the protein CASRKGGPHTGELFF.

The genes are TRBV30 and TRBJ1-1; D is unclear. Deletions cut 2 bases from V and 3 bases from J, with 10 bases between. Germline CDR1 is GTSNPN and CDR2 is SVGIG (reference sequence). The CDR3 covers 13 residues. The CDR3 DNA reads as TGTGCCTGGAGTCGGGAGATGGACACTGAAGCTTTCTTT. It is translated as CAWSREMDTEAFF.

This clonotype was counted between two and nine times. The gene calls are TRBV29-1 and TRBJ2-2; 7 bases match TRBD1. The CDR3 runs 12 residues. The junction had 6 bases not matched to a gene; V was cut back by 7 bases and J by 7 bases. The germline gives CDR1 SQVTM, CDR2 ANQGSEA. DNA for the CDR3: TGCAGCGGTGGACAGGCAAGCGGGGAGCTGTTTTTT. Translated, it gives CSGGQASGELFF.

This clonotype was seen at least ten times. J is TRBJ1-2 and V is TRBV19; 7 bases agree with TRBD1. The ends lost 5 bases at V and 7 bases at J; junction bases unmatched: 10. The CDR3 totals 14 residues. Germline V lookup: CDR1 LNHDA, CDR2 SQIVND (reference sequence). The CDR3 sequence: CASSVTGSPPGYTF. Written as DNA, the CDR3 is TGTGCCAGTAGTGTGACAGGGAGTCCTCCTGGCTACACCTTC.

This clonotype appeared a few times. The chain recombines TRBV4-1 with TRBJ2-1, with D hard to call. Germline CDR1 MGHRA, CDR2 YSYEKL. Trimming left V 4 bases short and J 8 bases short, with 12 bases between. The CDR3 runs 13 residues. CDR3 sequence (DNA): TGCGCCAGCAGCCTCCTAGAGTCCGATGAGCAGTTCTTC. Its translation: CASSLLESDEQFF.

This clonotype showed up just a few times. V gene TRBV28 combines with J gene TRBJ1-5; D not resolved. CDR3 size: 13 residues. V was pared by 6 bases and J by 6 bases, with 12 bases between. Germline V CDR1 and CDR2: MDHEN, SYDVKM. CDR3 protein: CASSLRTTQPQHF. The CDR3 DNA follows: TGTGCCAGCAGCCTTCGGACTACTCAGCCCCAGCATTTT.

The J gene is TRBJ2-7, the V gene TRBV4-2; D gene uncertain. CDR1 is LGHNA and CDR2 is YNFKEQ in the germline V gene. The CDR3 sequence is 15 residues long. V dropped 0 bases and J dropped 2 bases, with 11 bases sitting between them. The CDR3 is CASSQDRELPYEQYF. CDR3 in DNA: TGTGCCAGCAGCCAAGATAGGGAACTGCCCTACGAGCAGTACTTC.

V gene TRBV4-1 combines with J gene TRBJ1-1, with D tentatively TRBD1 (6 bases). There are 15 residues in the CDR3. V dropped 0 bases and J dropped 2 bases, with 10 bases sitting between them. The germline V gene has CDR1 MGHRA and CDR2 YSYEKL. CDR3 amino acids: CASSQDQQGNTEAFF. DNA of the CDR3: TGCGCCAGCAGCCAAGATCAACAGGGAAACACTGAAGCTTTCTTT.

The table lists this clonotype with a few counts. The chain combines TRBV7-2 with TRBJ1-1; D remains unclear. This CDR3 comprises 13 residues. The germline V and J ends were trimmed by 5 bases and 1 base, with 8 bases remaining between them. Per germline, CDR1 SGHTA and CDR2 FQGNSA. CDR3 DNA sequence: TGTGCCAGCAGCATACAATCGAACACTGAAGCTTTCTTT. It specifies CASSIQSNTEAFF.

This rearrangement joins TRBV7-9 to TRBJ1-4, with 8 bases identical to TRBD1. Germline V gives CDR1 SEHNR, CDR2 FQNEAQ (reference sequence). V was clipped by 5 bases and J by 16 bases; unmatched bases: 6. The CDR3 is 11 amino acids. As DNA, the CDR3 is TGTGCCAGCAGCACGACAGGGGTACAGTTTTTT. Translation: CASSTTGVQFF.

Only a few counts were recorded for this clonotype. An end of the junction does not agree with germline; a read error may underlie this. The chain joins TRBV12-3 or TRBV12-4 to TRBJ2-1, with 8 nucleotides matching TRBD1. CDR3 length: 13 amino acids. CDR3 coding DNA: TGTGCCAGCAGTCCTCAAGACAGGGGAAATCCGATCTTC. It specifies CASSPQDRGNPIF.

This clonotype was seen repeatedly, ten times or more. The gene calls are TRBV29-1 and TRBJ2-7; D is unresolved. CDR1 is SQVTM and CDR2 is ANQGSEA in the germline V gene. CDR3 length: 15 amino acids. V was pared by 0 bases and J by 4 bases, with 16 bases between. The chain's CDR3 is CSVEDSNLFSYEQYF. CDR3 DNA sequence: TGCAGCGTTGAAGACAGCAACCTTTTCTCATACGAGCAGTACTTC.

The rearrangement joins TRBV2 to TRBJ2-7, with D hard to call. The CDR3 runs 9 residues. The germline V gene encodes CDR1 SNHLY and CDR2 FYNNEI. Deletions cut 6 bases from V and 8 bases from J, with 5 bases between. CDR3 sequence (DNA): TGTGCCAGCAGCAGGCAGCAGTACGTC. Translation: CASSRQQYV.

This sequence joins TRBV20-1 and TRBJ2-2; the match to TRBD1 covers 10 bases. Unmatched junction bases numbered 5, after V lost 3 bases and J lost 4 bases. Per the germline V gene, CDR1 is DFQATT and CDR2 is SNEGSKA (reference sequence). The CDR3 extends over 15 amino acids. In DNA form, the CDR3 reads TGCAGTGCTAGTGGGACAGGGGCTGGCACCGGGGAGCTGTTTTTT. It translates to CSASGTGAGTGELFF.

This clonotype was picked up a small number of times. CDR3 region: CASSLVLAGRREQYF. In DNA form, the CDR3 reads TGTGCCAGCAGCTTAGTACTAGCGGGTAGGAGAGAGCAGTACTTC. The chain couples TRBV7-2 to TRBJ2-7; 9 bases align to TRBD2. This CDR3 has 15 amino acids. Germline V gives CDR1 SGHTA, CDR2 FQGNSA. Trimming at V came to 1 base and at J to 7 bases, leaving 8 bases not matched to a gene.

The chain couples TRBV6-5 to TRBJ1-1; D ambiguous. Germline CDR1 reads MNHEY; CDR2 reads SVGAGI. The CDR3 extends over 13 amino acids. The CDR3 sequence is CTAGFRLNTEAFF. CDR3 DNA: TGTACAGCTGGTTTCAGGTTGAACACTGAAGCTTTCTTT.

This clonotype has a handful of counts. The junction differs from germline at one of its ends, possibly a read error. The chain carries TRBV7-2 and TRBJ1-3; tentative D call: TRBD1 (5 bases). The germline gives CDR1 SGHTA, CDR2 FQGNSA. The CDR3 loop spans 15 amino acids. This CDR3 is CASSPFSQAGNTMYF. In DNA form, the CDR3 reads TGTGCCAGCAGTCCTTTCTCACAGGCTGGAAACACCATGTATTTT.

This clonotype was counted at least ten times. J is TRBJ1-5 and V is TRBV29-1; 10 nucleotides match TRBD1. Germline V gene sequence: CDR1 SQVTM, CDR2 ANQGSEA. The V and J ends lost 5 bases and 5 bases, in that order; junction bases with no gene match: 6. This CDR3 contains 14 residues. The CDR3 DNA reads TGCAGCGTTACCGGGACAGGGGTCGATCAGCCCCAGCATTTT. It yields the protein CSVTGTGVDQPQHF.

The chain has TRBV24-1 and TRBJ1-2, with 8 nucleotides matching TRBD1. CDR3 length: 15 residues. From germline, CDR1 is KGHDR and CDR2 SFDVKD. Trimming took 3 bases from V and 8 from J; bases not matched to a gene: 10. CDR3 coding DNA: TGTGCCACCAGTGATGCCTCAGGGGGCGCGTCCGGCTACACCTTC. Encoded protein: CATSDASGGASGYTF.

This clonotype has only a few counts. The chain has TRBV9 and TRBJ2-1, with TRBD2 matching over 9 bases. Per germline, CDR1 SGDLS and CDR2 YYNGEE. The CDR3 runs to 15 residues. V shed 3 bases, J shed 3 bases, and the junction held 4 bases outside the gene matches. In DNA form, the CDR3 reads TGTGCCAGCAGCGCTCGCGGGGGGGACTACAATGAGCAGTTCTTC. Amino acid sequence: CASSARGGDYNEQFF.

J is TRBJ2-3 and V is TRBV2, with TRBD1 matching 9 bases. Germline assignment: CDR1 SNHLY and CDR2 FYNNEI. V was pared by 8 bases and J by 3 bases, with 12 bases of the junction left unmatched. This CDR3 has 16 amino acids. CDR3 nucleotide sequence: TGTGCCAGCGGAGGGGGGGGACAGGGCGAGACAGATACGCAGTATTTT. Residues: CASGGGGQGETDTQYF.